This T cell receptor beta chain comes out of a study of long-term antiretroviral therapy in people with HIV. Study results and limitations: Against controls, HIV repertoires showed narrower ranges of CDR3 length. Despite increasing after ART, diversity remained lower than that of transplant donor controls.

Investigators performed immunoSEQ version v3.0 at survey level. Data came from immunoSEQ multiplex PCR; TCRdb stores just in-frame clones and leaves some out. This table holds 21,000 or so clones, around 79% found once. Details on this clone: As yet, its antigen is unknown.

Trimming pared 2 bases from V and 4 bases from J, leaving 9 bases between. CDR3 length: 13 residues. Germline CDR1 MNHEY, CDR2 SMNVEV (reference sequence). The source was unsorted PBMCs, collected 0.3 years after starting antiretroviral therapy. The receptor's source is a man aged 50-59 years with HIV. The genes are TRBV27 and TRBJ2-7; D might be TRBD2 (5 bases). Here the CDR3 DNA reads TGTGCCAGCAGTTTAAGAGGCGGGTACGAGCAGTACTTC. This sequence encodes CASSLRGGYEQYF.